The 23 T cell receptor beta chains listed next were all sequenced from one sample in a study of shared clonotypes between healthy human individuals. The protocol was immunoSEQ multiplex PCR, while the TCRdb copy is restricted to in-frame clones and leaves out a portion. The table includes millions of clones, roughly 95% detected once. Naive CD8 cells comprised CD45RO-negative, CCR7-positively selected cells, excluding terminally differentiated effector memory CD45RA+ cells. Input material: naive CD8+ T cells sorted from blood. These receptors were taken from a man between 18 and 29 years old in good health.

This rearrangement joins TRBV6-1 to TRBJ2-7, with D possibly matching TRBD1 (6 bases). This CDR3 is 18 amino acids long. The germline V gene has CDR1 MNHNS and CDR2 SASEGT. V gave up 4 bases and J gave up 0 bases, with 22 bases separating them. CDR3 in DNA: TGTGCCAGCAGTGGGCTTTGGCTGGACAGTGCCTTCTCCTACGAGCAGTACTTC. Its translation is CASSGLWLDSAFSYEQYF.

This chain joins TRBV7-9 and TRBJ1-2, with TRBD1 identical over 10 bases. The CDR3 covers 17 residues. Germline trimming cut 5 bases from V and 5 bases from J; bases unmatched to any gene: 14. CDR1 and CDR2 (germline): SEHNR, FQNEAQ (reference sequence). The CDR3 nucleotides are TGTGCCAGCAGCCAAGTTAACCGGGACAGGGGAGGGTATGGCTACACCTTC. Translated: CASSQVNRDRGGYGYTF.

The gene calls are TRBV2 and TRBJ1-5; D uncertain. V was clipped by 3 bases and J by 6 bases, with 6 bases between them. Germline CDR1 reads SNHLY; CDR2 reads FYNNEI. The CDR3 consists of 12 residues. The CDR3 region is CASSEAAQPQHF. CDR3 coding DNA: TGTGCCAGCAGTGAGGCGGCTCAGCCCCAGCATTTT.

The chain uses TRBV9 and TRBJ2-1; D is unclear. The CDR3 runs 13 residues. V was cut by 5 bases and J by 3 bases, with 9 bases left in between. Germline values: CDR1 SGDLS, CDR2 YYNGEE. DNA of the CDR3: TGTGCCAGCAGGGATGAATACTACAATGAGCAGTTCTTC. Its translation: CASRDEYYNEQFF. Full variable domain (rest looked up from reference TRBV9 and TRBJ2-1): DSGVTQTPKHLITATGQRVTLRCSPRSGDLSVYWYQQSLDQGLQFLIQYYNGEERAKGNILERFSAQQFPDLHSELNLSSLELGDSALYFCASRDEYYNEQFFGPGTRLTVL.

This chain joins TRBV2 and TRBJ2-7, with 9 bases aligning to TRBD2. V lost 2 bases to trimming and J lost 4 bases; unmatched junction nucleotides: 3. CDR3 length: 14 amino acids. Germline V gives CDR1 SNHLY, CDR2 FYNNEI. The CDR3 sequence is CASSEIAGEYEQYF. The CDR3 DNA reads as TGTGCCAGCAGTGAAATAGCGGGGGAATACGAGCAGTACTTC.

V is TRBV7-9 and J is TRBJ2-3; D gene uncertain. CDR3 length: 16 amino acids. V was trimmed by 2 bases and J by 2 bases, leaving 14 bases between them. Germline CDR1 is SEHNR and CDR2 is FQNEAQ (reference sequence). In DNA, the CDR3 is TGTGCCAGCAGCTTACCTGAGGAAGGGATCACAGATACGCAGTATTTT. Amino acid sequence: CASSLPEEGITDTQYF.

The V gene is TRBV29-1, the J gene TRBJ2-7; D is perhaps TRBD1 (7 bases). This CDR3 has 14 residues. CDR1 and CDR2 (germline): SQVTM, ANQGSEA. V lost 7 bases to trimming and J lost 2 bases, with 18 bases between them. The DNA of the CDR3 is TGCAGCGCCCAAGGCGGGACAGCGACCTACGAGCAGTACTTC. Amino acids: CSAQGGTATYEQYF.

To note about this clone: The same CDR3 can be traced to other DNA sequences in this sample. V is TRBV11-2 and J is TRBJ2-7; the D is unclear. Per the germline V gene, CDR1 is SGHAT and CDR2 is FQNNGV. Trimming took off 1 base at V and 3 bases at J, with 7 bases between the two ends. The length of the CDR3 is 13 residues. The CDR3 region is CASSLGTVYEQYF. DNA for the CDR3: TGTGCCAGCAGCTTAGGGACCGTCTACGAGCAGTACTTC.

The V call is TRBV7-9, the J call TRBJ2-3; D not resolved. The CDR3 totals 17 residues. Germline CDR1 and CDR2: SEHNR and FQNEAQ (reference sequence). The V gene lost 1 base and the J gene lost 4 bases, with 18 bases spanning the gap. CDR3 sequence reads: CASSLEAWLVNPDTQYF. DNA for the CDR3: TGTGCCAGCAGCTTAGAGGCCTGGCTAGTGAACCCAGATACGCAGTATTTT.

The rearrangement uses TRBV27 and TRBJ1-5; tentative D call: TRBD1 (6 bases). The germline V gene encodes CDR1 MNHEY and CDR2 SMNVEV (reference sequence). The CDR3 is made up of 15 amino acids. V was clipped by 6 bases and J by 5 bases, with 17 bases between them. CDR3 amino acids: CASRVGHSQHQPQHF. CDR3 DNA sequence: TGTGCCAGCAGAGTGGGACACTCACAGCATCAGCCCCAGCATTTT.

This chain joins TRBV12-5 and TRBJ2-3; TRBD2 aligns across 8 bases. Germline V gene lookup returns CDR1 LGHNT and CDR2 FRNRAP. The ends lost 7 bases at V and 3 bases at J; junction bases unmatched: 6. The CDR3 consists of 14 residues. CDR3 amino acids: CASVTSGYTDTQYF. The CDR3 DNA reads TGTGCTAGTGTTACTAGCGGTTATACAGATACGCAGTATTTT.

The J gene is TRBJ1-1, the V gene TRBV30; 8 bases line up with TRBD1. V lost 3 bases and J lost 11; bases outside the gene matches: 11. Germline loops: CDR1 GTSNPN, CDR2 SVGIG (reference sequence). This CDR3 contains 13 residues. The CDR3 DNA reads as TGTGCCTGGAGACCGGACAGGGAACCGTTTGCTTTCTTT. Protein product: CAWRPDREPFAFF.

V and J are TRBV29-1 and TRBJ2-7; 7 bases match TRBD2. V shed 2 bases and J 0 bases; nucleotides not matched to a gene: 4. The germline gives CDR1 SQVTM, CDR2 ANQGSEA. The CDR3 contains 14 residues. In nucleotides, the CDR3 is TGCAGCGTTGAACTGGGAGGGATCTCCTACGAGCAGTACTTC. Protein product: CSVELGGISYEQYF.

The chain is built from TRBV4-1 and TRBJ1-5; D is undetermined. Germline values: CDR1 MGHRA, CDR2 YSYEKL. The V and J ends lost 5 bases and 2 bases respectively, with 10 bases between them. The CDR3 totals 14 residues. The DNA for the CDR3 is TGCGCCAGCAGCAACGGACTTGGCAATCAGCCCCAGCATTTT. This encodes CASSNGLGNQPQHF.

The gene calls are TRBV12-5 and TRBJ2-2, with 11 bases that match TRBD2. The CDR3 runs to 17 residues. The V gene end was trimmed by 1 base and the J gene end by 6 bases; junction bases not matched to a gene: 7. The germline V gene encodes CDR1 LGHNT and CDR2 FRNRAP. CDR3 coding DNA: TGTGCTAGTGGTTTGGAGATAGCGGGAGGGCGGCCCGGGGAGCTGTTTTTT. It translates to CASGLEIAGGRPGELFF.

Regarding this clone: The same CDR3 can be traced to other DNA sequences in this sample. The chain employs TRBV27 and TRBJ2-5; 8 nucleotides match TRBD1. CDR1 is MNHEY, CDR2 SMNVEV, per germline (reference sequence). V lost 1 base, J lost 4 bases, and 5 bases stayed unmatched. CDR3 length: 15 residues. The CDR3 region is CASSLWAGGGETQYF. For the CDR3, the DNA is TGTGCCAGCAGTTTATGGGCAGGGGGCGGAGAGACCCAGTACTTC.

This clone was recorded only once. The chain couples TRBV7-2 to TRBJ2-3; tentative D call: TRBD2 (6 bases). Trimming took off 5 bases at V and 4 bases at J, with 19 bases between the two ends. Germline V gene lookup returns CDR1 SGHTA and CDR2 FQGNSA. CDR3 size: 16 residues. CDR3 nucleotide sequence: TGTGCCAGCAGCCTCTCTGGAGGGTGGGCCCCAGATACGCAGTATTTT. Its protein product is CASSLSGGWAPDTQYF.

The V call is TRBV5-4, the J call TRBJ1-5, with D possibly TRBD1 on 5 matching bases. This CDR3 is built from 16 residues. Germline V gene sequence: CDR1 SGHNT, CDR2 YYREEE (reference sequence). With 0 bases removed from V and 1 base from J, the gap between germline ends came to 11 bases. The CDR3 bases are TGTGCCAGCAGCTTGGGGGCCCCAGGGAGCAATCAGCCCCAGCATTTT. Protein product: CASSLGAPGSNQPQHF.

The rearrangement uses TRBV7-6 and TRBJ2-7, with 9 bases that match TRBD2. V lost 4 bases to trimming and J lost 0 bases; unmatched junction nucleotides: 1. The CDR3 has 14 residues. Germline V gene data show CDR1 as SGHVS and CDR2 as FNYEAQ. In DNA, the CDR3 is TGTGCCAGCAGCTCTAGCGGGATCTCCTACGAGCAGTACTTC. It translates to CASSSSGISYEQYF. Looking up the rest from reference TRBV7-6 and TRBJ2-7 gives the full variable domain: GAGVSQSPRYKVTKRGQDVALRCDPISGHVSLYWYRQALGQGPEFLTYFNYEAQQDKSGLPNDRFSAERPEGSISTLTIQRTEQRDSAMYRCASSSSGISYEQYFGPGTRLTVT.

As to this clone: Distinct nucleotide sequences in the sample also encode this CDR3. This chain uses TRBV28 with TRBJ2-3, with D possibly being TRBD2 (6 bases). V lost 4 bases, J lost 0 bases, and 8 bases lay in between. Per the germline V gene, CDR1 is MDHEN and CDR2 is SYDVKM. The CDR3 totals 14 residues. In DNA form, the CDR3 reads TGTGCCAGCAGTTATGGGGGGAGCACAGATACGCAGTATTTT. It codes for CASSYGGSTDTQYF.

This chain links TRBV4-3 with TRBJ2-5; 12 nucleotides align to TRBD2. This CDR3 contains 19 residues. Germline lookup yields CDR1 LGHNA and CDR2 YSLEER. J was trimmed by 0 bases and V by 1 base; bases with no gene match: 9. CDR3 residues: CASSQVRLAGAQYQETQYF. The CDR3 coding sequence is TGCGCCAGCAGCCAAGTAAGACTAGCGGGAGCACAGTACCAAGAGACCCAGTACTTC.

V gene TRBV2 combines with J gene TRBJ2-1; 10 positions match TRBD2. The CDR3 is made up of 15 amino acids. After removal of 9 bases from V and 2 bases from J, the junction contained 7 bases not matched to a gene. Germline V gene sequence: CDR1 SNHLY, CDR2 FYNNEI. CDR3 in amino acids: CARRRTSGTYNEQFF. Here the CDR3 DNA reads TGTGCCAGGCGACGTACTAGCGGGACCTACAATGAGCAGTTCTTC.

The chain carries TRBV18 and TRBJ1-6; D possibly corresponds to TRBD1 (5 bases). CDR3 size: 16 residues. Germline-derived CDR1 and CDR2 are KGHSH and LQKENI. V lost 4 bases and J 9 bases, leaving 19 bases between the germline ends. The CDR3, as DNA: TGTGCCAGCTCACTCAATTCCAGGGTGATCGGTTCACCCCTCCACTTT. It yields the protein CASSLNSRVIGSPLHF.